This TCR beta chain appears in the sequencing data of a study of blood T cells in healthy people across ages. The CDR3 runs to 14 residues. V lost 5 bases, J lost 1 base, and 11 bases lay in between. CDR1 is SEHNR and CDR2 is FQNEAQ in the germline V gene (reference sequence). It was with a sample-barcoded 5' primer and a J-beta primer mix that a second PCR of about 7 to 12 cycles was run. MiXCR, run by TCRdb on the 5' RACE reads, gives a single entry per CDR3 protein. The sample lists 650,000 or so distinct CDR3 sequences, approximately 52% occurring once. The sequenced sample consisted of blood. The chain employs TRBV7-9 and TRBJ1-1, with no clear D. This sequence originates from a woman at least 80 years old in good health. Written as DNA, the CDR3 is TGTGCCAGCAGCGTCACACGTGGGAACACTGAAGCTTTCTTT. The encoded protein is CASSVTRGNTEAFF.